This T cell receptor (beta chain) was documented in a study of T cells in localized non-small cell lung cancer. Whole-study results and caveats: Paired adjacent lung recovered a median around 59 of the top 100 tumor clones.

Germline assignment: CDR1 SNHLY and CDR2 FYNNEI. This CDR3 spans 17 amino acids. With 2 bases clipped from V and 2 bases from J, the junction kept 5 bases outside the gene matches. Clones were read by immunoSEQ multiplex PCR, and TCRdb kept only the in-frame ones, dropping some. The sample consists of around 41,000 clones, about 85% of them appearing once. Remarks on this clone: Its antigen remains unknown.

The material was peripheral blood, obtained before any cancer treatment. This chain joins TRBV2 and TRBJ1-6, with 8 bases lining up with TRBD1. The sequence came from a woman aged 18 to 49 with stage III lung adenocarcinoma. The CDR3 spells CASSEFRQGTYNSPLHF. CDR3 bases: TGTGCCAGCAGTGAATTTAGACAGGGGACCTATAATTCACCCCTCCACTTT.